The present T cell receptor (beta chain) was sequenced within a study of siplizumab effects on memory and regulatory T cells. The data were produced by immunoSEQ multiplex PCR, yet TCRdb's version contains in-frame clones alone and is incomplete. The table lists about 12,000 clones, around 45% of them singletons, with around two fifths in the top ten. This CDR3 is built from 14 residues. Trimming removed 2 bases from V and 0 bases from J, with 7 bases in between. CDR1 and CDR2 (germline): MNHEY, SVGAGI. Findings and caveats of the study: Roughly 75-95% of proliferating clones (CD4+ or CD8+) could not be assigned a naive or memory phenotype. The drug siplizumab significantly decreased the alloreactive sequences that could be traced to unstimulated CD4+ memory cells. Major contributors to the alloresponse seemed to be naive T cells, which also appeared more diverse than memory cells.

The mixed lymphocyte reaction cells were held in coculture (37°C) for over 5 days. CFSE tagged responder PBMCs, Violet Dye tagged stimulator PBMCs, and the cells were mixed 1:1. This clone came up a few times. The target antigen is unknown. The sequenced sample consisted of CFSE-low (dividing) CD8+ T cells sorted from an allogeneic mixed lymphocyte reaction. The V gene is TRBV6-5, the J gene TRBJ1-1; D not resolved. This sequence originates from a human donor in good health; the cells came from an allogeneic mixed lymphocyte reaction. Some clones in this sample may be carry-over from other donors' samples. CDR3 sequence: CASSYTVMNTEAFF. As DNA, the CDR3 is TGTGCCAGCAGTTACACGGTGATGAACACTGAAGCTTTCTTT.